This TCR beta chain was sequenced during a study of CD8 T cells in Susac syndrome. The CDR3 length is 11 residues. The V end was cut by 5 bases, the J end by 7 bases, with 11 bases between. Germline V gene lookup returns CDR1 GTSNPN and CDR2 SVGIG (reference sequence). Sequencing of TCR beta covered CD8+ and CD4+ T cells obtained from blood. FACS was used to enrich TEMRA cells, whereas the CD8+ and CD4+ T cells were obtained by negative isolation. A quantity of roughly 0.5 to 1 ug RNA underwent reverse transcription using random hexamers. TCRdb re-analysed the immunoSEQ multiplex PCR reads in MiXCR, keeping a single row per CDR3 protein. The table lists 150,000 to 200,000 distinct CDR3 sequences, roughly 95% of them singletons, with about 0.14% in the top ten.

This sequence was found in a human donor in good health. Sequences were obtained from CD4+ T cells from PBMCs. This chain uses TRBV30 with TRBJ1-1; perhaps TRBD1 as D (5 bases). CDR3 DNA sequence: TGTGCCTGGGTTGAAACAGGTGAAGCTTTCTTT. It is translated as CAWVETGEAFF.